The TCR beta chain under discussion was sequenced for a study of Tregs in tolerant kidney transplant recipients. From germline, CDR1 is GTSNPN and CDR2 SVGIG (reference sequence). This CDR3 has 16 residues. The ends lost 4 bases at V and 7 bases at J; junction bases unmatched: 11. Unstimulated regulatory T cells (CD4+CD25+CD127-), CD4+CD25- non-regulatory cells, CD4 and CD8 cells were FACS-sorted from thawed PBMCs. General study results and limits: The most relevant donor-specific Treg TCRbeta repertoire apparently came from expansion with activated donor B cells. Findings come from small patient numbers and require larger validation.

This clone was found once. Its antigen is not identified. Here immunoSEQ multiplex PCR was the method, and the copy in TCRdb shows in-frame clones only, minus some. In the table there are 240,000 or so clones, around 82% of which are singletons. Sequenced material: CD4+ T cells from blood. The receptor comes from a human donor in good health. V gene TRBV30 combines with J gene TRBJ2-7, with 15 bases lining up with TRBD2. The CDR3 DNA reads as TGTGCCTGGATAGGACTAGCGGGAGGGCCGTCCTCGGAGCAGTACTTC. Translating gives CAWIGLAGGPSSEQYF. Together with reference TRBV30 and TRBJ2-7, the CDR3 gives the full variable domain: SQTIHQWPATLVQPVGSPLSLECTVEGTSNPNLYWYRQAAGRGLQLLFYSVGIGQISSEVPQNLSASRPQDRQFILSSKKLLLSDSGFYLCAWIGLAGGPSSEQYFGPGTRLTVT.